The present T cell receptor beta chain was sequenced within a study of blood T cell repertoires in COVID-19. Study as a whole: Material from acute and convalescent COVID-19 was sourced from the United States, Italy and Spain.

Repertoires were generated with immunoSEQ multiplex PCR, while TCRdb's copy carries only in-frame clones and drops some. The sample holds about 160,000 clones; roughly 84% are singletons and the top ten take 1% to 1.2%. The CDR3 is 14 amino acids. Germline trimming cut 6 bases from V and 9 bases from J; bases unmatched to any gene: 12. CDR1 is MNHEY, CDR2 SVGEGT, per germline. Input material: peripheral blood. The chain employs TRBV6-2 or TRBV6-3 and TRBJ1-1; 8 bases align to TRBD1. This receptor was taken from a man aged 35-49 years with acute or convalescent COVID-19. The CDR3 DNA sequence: TGTGCCAGCAGCGGACAGGGCGGTTCTGTGAAAGCTTTCTTT. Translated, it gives CASSGQGGSVKAFF.